This T cell receptor beta chain was documented in a study of T cell changes during pregnancy in multiple sclerosis. This clone came up once. The table came from immunoSEQ multiplex PCR; TCRdb's copy has only in-frame clones and leaves some out. This table holds about 58,000 clones, 91% found once. The clonotype was recovered from a female donor in good health, enrolled as a control in a pregnancy study. Sample: CD4+ T cells from peripheral blood mononuclear cells, taken after pregnancy.

The CDR3 region is CASSLPQGSGQGADTQYF. The CDR3 nucleotides are TGTGCCAGCAGCTTACCCCAAGGTTCGGGACAGGGGGCAGATACGCAGTATTTT. The V gene is TRBV7-6, the J gene TRBJ2-3; 11 nucleotides match TRBD1. CDR3 length: 18 residues. Germline V gene sequence: CDR1 SGHVS, CDR2 FNYEAQ. J gave up 4 bases and V 2 bases, and 11 bases lay outside the gene matches.